These 18 T cell receptor beta chains originate from one sample sequenced in a study of PD-1 blockade in classical Hodgkin lymphoma. Sequenced by immunoSEQ multiplex PCR; TCRdb stores in-frame clones only, minus some. There are about 96,000 clones in the sample; roughly 91% occur only once, and roughly 2% lies in the top ten. Time point described: cycle 4 day 1 (C4D1), after around six weeks of nivolumab. Each and every patient relapsed after autologous stem cell transplantation, and patients got differing brentuximab vedotin exposure. Sequenced material: peripheral blood mononuclear cells (PBMCs), taken before the fourth cycle of nivolumab. These receptors came from a human donor with classical Hodgkin lymphoma.

This chain connects TRBV11-3 to TRBJ1-5; 8 positions match TRBD1. The CDR3 runs 15 residues. The junction had 4 bases not matched to a gene; V was cut back by 5 bases and J by 1 base. Germline CDR1 and CDR2: SGHNT and YENEEA. In DNA, the CDR3 is TGTGCCAGCAGCCAACGACAGGGGAGCAATCAGCCCCAGCATTTT. Residues: CASSQRQGSNQPQHF.

This chain connects TRBV7-8 to TRBJ2-7; 9 bases align to TRBD1. CDR1 is SGHVS, CDR2 FQNEAQ, per germline. The length of the CDR3 is 15 residues. The V gene end was trimmed by 5 bases and the J gene end by 2 bases; junction bases not matched to a gene: 7. DNA of the CDR3: TGTGCCAGCAGCGGCCGGGACAGGGCGCCCTACGAGCAGTACTTC. It codes for CASSGRDRAPYEQYF.

The chain combines TRBV6-5 with TRBJ2-7, with D maybe TRBD1 (6 bases). There are 13 residues in the CDR3. V dropped 5 bases and J dropped 3 bases, with 11 bases sitting between them. CDR1 is MNHEY and CDR2 is SVGAGI in the germline V gene. CDR3 bases: TGTGCCAGCAGTCAAGGACAGCTCTACGAGCAGTACTTC. Its translation is CASSQGQLYEQYF.

This clone was detected a few times. The sample carries other DNA sequences with the same CDR3. The genes are TRBV29-1 and TRBJ2-2; D is ambiguous. Trimming took off 7 bases at V and 9 bases at J, with 18 bases between the two ends. In germline, CDR1 is SQVTM, CDR2 ANQGSEA. CDR3 length: 13 residues. Here the CDR3 reads CSAAGSGYRELFF. CDR3 DNA sequence: TGCAGCGCAGCCGGTAGTGGGTATCGGGAGCTGTTTTTT.

V usage is TRBV6-5 and J usage is TRBJ1-1, with D uncertain. The CDR3 is made up of 13 amino acids. CDR1 and CDR2 from the germline V gene are MNHEY and SVGAGI. Trimming pared 6 bases from V and 0 bases from J, leaving 8 bases between. The CDR3 region has the DNA TGTGCCAGCAGCCGCCAGTTGAACACTGAAGCTTTCTTT. Protein: CASSRQLNTEAFF.

V gene TRBV10-1 combines with J gene TRBJ2-3, with TRBD2 matching over 11 bases. Germline values: CDR1 WNHNN, CDR2 SYGVQD (reference sequence). The V and J ends lost 4 bases and 2 bases, in that order; junction bases with no gene match: 14. The CDR3 sequence is 19 residues long. The CDR3 DNA follows: TGCGCCAGCAGTGTGGCCGGGACTAGCGGAACCCTGCCCACAGATACGCAGTATTTT. Protein: CASSVAGTSGTLPTDTQYF.

The CDR3 sequence is CASSSYEQYF. CDR3 bases: TGTGCCAGCAGTTCCTACGAGCAGTACTTC. V is TRBV27 and J is TRBJ2-7; D not certain. V gave up 4 bases and J gave up 2 bases, with 0 bases separating them. The CDR3 totals 10 residues. CDR1 and CDR2 (germline): MNHEY, SMNVEV (reference sequence).

The V and J genes are TRBV2 and TRBJ1-2, with a weak D call TRBD1 (5 bases). The CDR3 extends over 16 amino acids. The germline gives CDR1 SNHLY, CDR2 FYNNEI. The V end lost 4 bases, the J end lost 6 bases, and 21 bases lay between the germline ends. CDR3 nucleotide sequence: TGTGCCAGCAGTGTAAGGATGGGGGGTCCCCCGGATGGCTACACCTTC. Translation: CASSVRMGGPPDGYTF.

The CDR3 DNA is TGTGCCAGCAGTGAAAAGTACAGGGGGACGTATGCCATCAATGAGCAGTTCTTC. As protein: CASSEKYRGTYAINEQFF. The rearrangement links TRBV6-1 to TRBJ2-1, with TRBD1 matching over 8 bases. CDR1 MNHNS and CDR2 SASEGT come from the germline V gene. The CDR3 sequence is 18 residues long. Germline trimming cut 2 bases from V and 6 bases from J; bases unmatched to any gene: 15.

V usage is TRBV27 and J usage is TRBJ2-1; 10 bases fit TRBD2. The CDR3 is made up of 18 amino acids. Germline-derived CDR1 and CDR2 are MNHEY and SMNVEV (reference sequence). The V and J ends lost 7 bases and 2 bases, in that order; junction bases with no gene match: 14. CDR3: CASTSRTSGGVTYNEQFF. DNA of the CDR3: TGTGCCAGCACCTCCCGGACTAGCGGAGGAGTGACCTACAATGAGCAGTTCTTC.

The chain has TRBV30 and TRBJ2-1, with 7 bases lining up with TRBD1. V trimming: 2 bases; J trimming: 5 bases; junction bases outside the gene matches: 9. CDR1 is GTSNPN, CDR2 SVGIG, per germline (reference sequence). This CDR3 spans 15 amino acids. CDR3 sequence: CAWSTLTGHDNEQFF. In nucleotides, the CDR3 is TGTGCCTGGAGTACGCTGACAGGGCACGACAATGAGCAGTTCTTC. The complete variable domain, with remaining parts taken from reference TRBV30 and TRBJ2-1, reads SQTIHQWPATLVQPVGSPLSLECTVEGTSNPNLYWYRQAAGRGLQLLFYSVGIGQISSEVPQNLSASRPQDRQFILSSKKLLLSDSGFYLCAWSTLTGHDNEQFFGPGTRLTVL.

The V call is TRBV19, the J call TRBJ2-7; tentatively, D is TRBD2 (6 bases). The CDR3 covers 12 residues. The germline V and J ends were trimmed by 5 bases and 3 bases, with 8 bases remaining between them. Per germline, CDR1 LNHDA and CDR2 SQIVND (reference sequence). The CDR3 DNA reads TGTGCCAGTAGTTTCGGGGGCTACGAGCAGTACTTC. It codes for CASSFGGYEQYF.

V usage is TRBV28 and J usage is TRBJ1-3, with D possibly matching TRBD1 (5 bases). Germline CDR1 reads MDHEN; CDR2 reads SYDVKM. With 6 bases removed from V and 2 bases from J, the gap between germline ends came to 14 bases. The CDR3 loop spans 15 amino acids. The CDR3 DNA follows: TGTGCCAGCAGGGCAGGGCCTTCAGCTGGAAACACCATATATTTT. Amino acid sequence: CASRAGPSAGNTIYF.

This chain links TRBV2 with TRBJ2-2; perhaps TRBD2 as D (5 bases). The CDR3 is made up of 16 amino acids. Trimming left V 6 bases short and J 0 bases short, with 14 bases between. Looked up from germline, CDR1 is SNHLY and CDR2 is FYNNEI. The CDR3 protein is CASRIIAPTNTGELFF. In DNA form, the CDR3 reads TGTGCCAGCAGAATAATAGCGCCCACGAACACCGGGGAGCTGTTTTTT.

This sequence joins TRBV4-1 and TRBJ2-7; 9 nucleotides match TRBD1. The CDR3 spans 16 residues. CDR1 MGHRA and CDR2 YSYEKL come from the germline V gene. Trimming took 4 bases from V and 6 from J; bases not matched to a gene: 13. The CDR3 DNA follows: TGCGCCAGCAGCCGAACCACAGGGGGCACTCCGAGCGAGCAGTACTTC. As protein: CASSRTTGGTPSEQYF.

The chain carries TRBV5-1 and TRBJ2-7; no firm D call. CDR3 size: 11 residues. Looked up from germline, CDR1 is SGHRS and CDR2 is YFSETQ. The V end lost 3 bases, the J end lost 2 bases, and 3 bases lay between the germline ends. CDR3 protein: CASSSPYEQYF. Written as DNA, the CDR3 is TGCGCCAGCAGCTCTCCCTACGAGCAGTACTTC.

The chain couples TRBV2 to TRBJ1-1; D unresolved. Trimming removed 1 base from V and 6 bases from J, with 9 bases in between. Germline V gives CDR1 SNHLY, CDR2 FYNNEI. The CDR3 spans 13 residues. Here the CDR3 DNA reads TGTGCCAGCAGTGAAGATGACATAGCTGAAGCTTTCTTT. This gives the protein CASSEDDIAEAFF.

Worth noting for this clone: An end of the junction does not agree with germline; a read error may underlie this. In DNA, the CDR3 is TGTGCCAGCAGTGAAAAGGTCGCTAGCGGGGGCCTTGGTGATGACTTC. Protein product: CASSEKVASGGLGDDF. The chain couples TRBV2 to TRBJ2-5, with 10 positions matching TRBD2. Per the germline V gene, CDR1 is SNHLY and CDR2 is FYNNEI. The CDR3 is 16 amino acids.